Listed below are T cell receptor beta chains from one sample, sequenced in a study of cytomegalovirus exposure and HLA in healthy donors. Data came from immunoSEQ multiplex PCR; TCRdb stores just in-frame clones and leaves some out. Found here are about 120,000 clones, about four fifths of them singletons; the top ten hold around 9.5%. Sequencing used PBMCs. The receptors derive from a female donor in good health and CMV-seropositive. The CDR3 runs from the conserved cysteine through the conserved F or W. The order of the fields is clone size, V gene, D gene, J gene, CDR3 DNA, CDR3 protein. A D gene is named only where the DNA matches it firmly. Size is stated for part of the rows, as once, few or many counts, or as a class when the clone is expanded.

>-|TRBV4-2|TRBD2|TRBJ2-5
TGTGCCAGCAGCCAAGGATCGGGGGGGCCAAAAGAGACCCAGTACTTC
CASSQGSGGPKETQYF
>-|TRBV2|-|TRBJ1-2
TGTGCCAGCAGTGGTGGAGGGTTTAACTATGGCTACACCTTC
CASSGGGFNYGYTF
>once|TRBV6-4|-|TRBJ1-1
TGTGCCAGCAGTGCAGGGCCAGCGAACACTGAAGCTTTCTTT
CASSAGPANTEAFF
>-|TRBV5-1|-|TRBJ1-2
TGCGCCAGCAGCTTGACAGGAACTTGGCAGGCCCACTACCCCTTC
CASSLTGTWQAHYPF
>-|TRBV5-4|-|TRBJ1-1
TGTGCCAGCAAACCCGCAACTAGCGACGAAGCTTTCTTT
CASKPATSDEAFF
>-|TRBV4-3|TRBD2|TRBJ2-3
TGCGCCAGCAGCCAAGATTTTCCGGGGGGTAGGGCAGATACGCAGTATTTT
CASSQDFPGGRADTQYF
>-|TRBV10-3|-|TRBJ1-2
TGTGCCATCAGTGGACACAATCCCGTAGAACAGGGTAACGGCTACACCTTC
CAISGHNPVEQGNGYTF
>-|TRBV18|-|TRBJ2-7
TGTGCCAGCTCACCGACAACCTACGAGCAGTACTTC
CASSPTTYEQYF
>-|TRBV18|TRBD1|TRBJ1-4
TGTGCCAGCTCACCAAGGGACAGGGGTCGTGAAAAACTGTTTTTT
CASSPRDRGREKLFF
>-|TRBV18|-|TRBJ2-5
TGTGCCAGCTCACCATACACGGAGAAAGAGACCCAGTACTTC
CASSPYTEKETQYF
>-|TRBV30|-|TRBJ2-3
TGTGCGATAGGACGGACAATCGGTACGCAGTATTTT
CAIGRTIGTQYF
>medium-sized|TRBV5-8|-|TRBJ1-2
TGTGCCAGCAGCTTCACCGGACAGCGCTATGGCTACACCTTC
CASSFTGQRYGYTF
>-|TRBV6-5|-|TRBJ2-1
TGTGCCAGCAGTTACTCGTCCGGGTCGCTGTTCTTC
CASSYSSGSLFF
>-|TRBV1|-|TRBJ2-1
TGCACCAGCTATGAGATGGGGGGGGGTGGACTAGGCTCCTACAATGAGCAGTTCTTC
CTSYEMGGGGLGSYNEQFF
>-|TRBV4-2|TRBD1|TRBJ2-7
TGTGCCAGCAGCCAAGGGGTAGGGACAGGGGTGTACGAGCAGTACTTC
CASSQGVGTGVYEQYF
>-|TRBV27|-|TRBJ2-3
TGTGCCAGCAGGATGGCAGACACAGATACGCAGTATTTT
CASRMADTDTQYF
>-|TRBV7-2|TRBD1|TRBJ2-7
TGTGCCAGCAGCCCCTACCAGGGGGTGATCCTAAGGCAGTACTTC
CASSPYQGVILRQYF
>-|TRBV5-1|-|TRBJ1-5
TGCGCCAGCAGCTTGGTGGCGGGGGCGAGTCAGCCCCAGCATTTT
CASSLVAGASQPQHF
>-|TRBV6-1|TRBD1|TRBJ2-7
TGTGCCAGCAGGGTCGACAGGGGCTACGAGCAGTACTTC
CASRVDRGYEQYF
>few|TRBV12-5|TRBD1|TRBJ2-2
TGTGCTAGTCACCGGGACAGTAACACCGGGGAGCTGTTTTTT
CASHRDSNTGELFF
>-|TRBV9|-|TRBJ1-1
TGTGCCAGCAGCGGACAATCGAACACTGAAGCTTTCTTT
CASSGQSNTEAFF
>-|TRBV5-4|-|TRBJ2-3
TGTGCCAGCAGCCCTGGCGGCGGGGAGACAGATACGCAGTATTTT
CASSPGGGETDTQYF